Listed below are T cell receptor beta chains from one sample, sequenced in a study of brain T cells in children with intractable seizures. The method was immunoSEQ multiplex PCR; TCRdb's version includes in-frame clones alone and lacks a portion of them. The sample carries about 350,000 clones, approximately 93% recorded once. The starting material was peripheral blood, obtained 4 to 5 months after surgery. The receptors were gathered from a boy in the first two years of life with tuberous sclerosis and intractable seizures. The CDR3 runs from the conserved cysteine through the conserved F or W. The order of the fields is J gene, V gene, CDR3 protein.

>TRBJ1-1|TRBV24-1
CATRENTEAFF
>TRBJ1-2|TRBV19
CASSRSTTGTVRGYTF
>TRBJ2-7|TRBV6-5
CASSLAPGTGGEQYF
>TRBJ1-5|TRBV27
CASSARTGNQPQHF
>TRBJ2-7|TRBV19
CASSKTAYEQYF
>TRBJ2-7|TRBV7-6
CASSLVGEYYEQYF
>TRBJ2-5|TRBV9
CASSTGTSGLQETQYF
>TRBJ2-1|TRBV14
CASSQYERPSSYNEQFF
>TRBJ2-3|TRBV4-1
CASSQRQAGGPTDTQYF
>TRBJ2-1|TRBV14
CASSSRTYEDNEQFF
>TRBJ2-7|TRBV19
CASSMPGTAYEQYF
>TRBJ2-3|TRBV24-1
CATSDFLSGQRRYTQYF
>TRBJ1-5|TRBV20-1
CSASPVSNQPQHF
>TRBJ2-7|TRBV6-2/TRBV6-3
CASSYSKQGGYEQYF
>TRBJ2-1|TRBV6-6
CASSYSGRYNEQFF
>TRBJ1-2|TRBV27
CASSPQTGSGYTF
>TRBJ1-1|TRBV20-1
CSAGTGGAAFF
>TRBJ1-2|TRBV5-6
CASSLEGMAYTF
>TRBJ1-6|TRBV18
CASSPRAGASSYNSPLHF
>TRBJ2-7|TRBV6-5
CASSYSRRAYEQYF
>TRBJ1-4|TRBV7-9
CASSPDGNEKLFF
>TRBJ2-7|TRBV5-6
CASSFSTITYEQYF
>TRBJ2-7|TRBV4-1
CASSQVDYSYEQYF
>TRBJ1-2|TRBV19
CASSSRDGIYGYTF
>TRBJ2-1|TRBV19
CASSTIAGIRLQAPNNEQFF
>TRBJ2-1|TRBV7-2
CASSLWTSGRAYNEQFF
>TRBJ2-3|TRBV25-1
CASSDSGSFTDTQYF
>TRBJ2-7|TRBV5-4
CASSLTSGSYEQYF
>TRBJ2-5|TRBV19
CASSMFGGEETQYF
>TRBJ1-4|TRBV28
CASSFSGGNEKLFF
>TRBJ2-3|TRBV7-3
CASSPGASGNTDTQYF
>TRBJ1-2|TRBV28
CASSFREQGPQRVGYTF
>TRBJ2-7|TRBV20-1
CSVQGSYEQYF
>TRBJ1-2|TRBV11-2
CASSQAFRQGPRYGYTF
>TRBJ2-7|TRBV29-1
CSVEGSAGRAYEQYF
>TRBJ2-7|TRBV6-6
CASIGKNEQYF
>TRBJ1-2|TRBV11-2
CASSLTANYGYTF
>TRBJ2-1|TRBV7-9
CASSLDGFSGPLRDNEQFF
>TRBJ2-7|TRBV29-1
CSAQEGDYEQYF
>TRBJ2-2|TRBV7-6
CASSSSPRTSGRAGELFF
>TRBJ2-5|TRBV18
CASSLQETQYF
>TRBJ1-5|TRBV4-2
CASRNREGSNQPQHF
>TRBJ2-4|TRBV10-3
CAISEGSGTSKYF
>TRBJ1-1|TRBV7-3
CASSQRGGTEAFF
>TRBJ2-1|TRBV12-3/TRBV12-4
CASSPVGDNEQFF